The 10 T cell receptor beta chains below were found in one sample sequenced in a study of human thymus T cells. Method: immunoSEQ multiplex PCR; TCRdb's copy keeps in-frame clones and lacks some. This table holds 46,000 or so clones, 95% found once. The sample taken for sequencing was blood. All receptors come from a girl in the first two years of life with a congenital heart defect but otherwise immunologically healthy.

CDR3 protein: CASSQVGQETQYF. CDR3 sequence (DNA): TGTGCCAGCAGCCAAGTTGGCCAAGAGACCCAGTACTTC. This chain joins TRBV14 and TRBJ2-5, with D unresolved. CDR1 is SGHDN, CDR2 FVKESK, per germline. The CDR3 length is 13 residues. Trimming pared 1 base from V and 1 base from J, leaving 4 bases between.

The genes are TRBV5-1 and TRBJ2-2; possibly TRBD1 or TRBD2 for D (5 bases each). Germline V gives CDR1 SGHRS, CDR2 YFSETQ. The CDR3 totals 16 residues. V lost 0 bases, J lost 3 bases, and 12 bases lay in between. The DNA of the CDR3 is TGCGCCAGCAGCTTGGCCCTAGCAGGGTACACCGGGGAGCTGTTTTTT. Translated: CASSLALAGYTGELFF.

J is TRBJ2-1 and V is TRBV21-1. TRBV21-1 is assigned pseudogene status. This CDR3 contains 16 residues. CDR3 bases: TGTGCCAGCAGCAAGAACGAGTACGCGCCTGGGGATGAGCAGTTCTTC. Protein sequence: CASSKNEYAPGDEQFF.

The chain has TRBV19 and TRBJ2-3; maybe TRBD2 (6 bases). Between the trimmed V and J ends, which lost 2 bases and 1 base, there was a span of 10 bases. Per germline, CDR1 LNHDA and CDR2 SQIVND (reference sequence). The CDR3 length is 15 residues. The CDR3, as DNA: TGTGCCAGTAGTATAATTGAGCGGGGCACAGATACGCAGTATTTT. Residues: CASSIIERGTDTQYF.

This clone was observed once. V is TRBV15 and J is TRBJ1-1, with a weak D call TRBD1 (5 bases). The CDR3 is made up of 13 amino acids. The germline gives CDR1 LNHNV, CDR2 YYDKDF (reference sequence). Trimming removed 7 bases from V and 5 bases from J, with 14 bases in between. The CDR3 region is CATNPPGETEAFF. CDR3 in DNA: TGTGCCACCAACCCCCCGGGGGAGACTGAAGCTTTCTTT. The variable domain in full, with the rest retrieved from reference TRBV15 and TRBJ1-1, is DAMVIQNPRYQVTQFGKPVTLSCSQTLNHNVMYWYQQKSSQAPKLLFHYYDKDFNNEADTPDNFQSRRPNTSFCFLDIRSPGLGDTAMYLCATNPPGETEAFFGQGTRLTVV.

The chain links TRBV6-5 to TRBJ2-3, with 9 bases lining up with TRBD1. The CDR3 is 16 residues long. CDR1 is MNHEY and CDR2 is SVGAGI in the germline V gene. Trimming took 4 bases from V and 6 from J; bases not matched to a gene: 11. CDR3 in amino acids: CASSWDRVSSRDTQYF. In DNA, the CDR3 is TGTGCCAGCAGTTGGGACAGGGTCTCCAGTCGGGATACGCAGTATTTT.

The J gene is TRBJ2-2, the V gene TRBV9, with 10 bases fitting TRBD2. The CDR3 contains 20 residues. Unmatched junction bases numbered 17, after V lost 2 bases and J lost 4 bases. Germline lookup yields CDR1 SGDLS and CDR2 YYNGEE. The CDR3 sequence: CASSVRTSGSDSSSTGELFF. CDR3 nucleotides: TGTGCCAGCAGCGTTAGGACTAGCGGTAGTGATTCTAGTTCCACCGGGGAGCTGTTTTTT.

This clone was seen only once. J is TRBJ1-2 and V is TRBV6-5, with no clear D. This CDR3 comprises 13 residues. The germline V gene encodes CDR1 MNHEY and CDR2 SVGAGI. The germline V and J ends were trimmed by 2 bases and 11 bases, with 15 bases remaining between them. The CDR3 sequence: CASSYVPPRHYTF. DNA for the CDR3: TGTGCCAGCAGTTACGTCCCACCGCGGCATTACACCTTC.

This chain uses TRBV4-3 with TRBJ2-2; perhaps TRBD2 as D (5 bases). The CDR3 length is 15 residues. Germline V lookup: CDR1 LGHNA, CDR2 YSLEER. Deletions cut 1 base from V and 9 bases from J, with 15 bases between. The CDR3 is CASSQGLREHRELFF. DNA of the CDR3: TGCGCCAGCAGCCAAGGACTAAGGGAGCACCGGGAGCTGTTTTTT.

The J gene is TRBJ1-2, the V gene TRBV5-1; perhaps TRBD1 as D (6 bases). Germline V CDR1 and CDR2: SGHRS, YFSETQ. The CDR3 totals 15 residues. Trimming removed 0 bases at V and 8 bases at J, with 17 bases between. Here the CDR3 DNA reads TGCGCCAGCAGCTTGGCCACAGGGACCGCTTCGGGCTACACCTTC. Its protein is CASSLATGTASGYTF.